The present T cell receptor (beta chain) was sequenced within a study of Graves' ophthalmopathy and Graves' hyperthyroidism. Amplified TCR beta CDR3 regions were obtained using RNA transcripts as template. Second-round multiplex PCR followed a first-round RT-PCR using HTBI primers. TCRdb re-called the multiplex PCR reads through MiXCR, storing one row per CDR3 protein. Of roughly 600,000 distinct CDR3 sequences in the sample, under 45% are singletons; the top ten hold around 4%. Germline V gives CDR1 SGHRS, CDR2 YFSETQ. This CDR3 has 16 amino acids. This clonotype appeared a single time. Mismatch with germline at one junction end may stem from a read error. Hyperthyroidism patients had new diagnoses, durations under 2 months, and ages of 18 to 65.

The sequencing sample was made of peripheral blood or thyroid tissue (not recorded which). The TCR sequence derives from an adult man with Graves' hyperthyroidism. The chain carries TRBV5-1 and TRBJ2-7, with TRBD2 identical over 7 bases. The DNA of the CDR3 is TGTGCCAGCAGCTTAGTAGGCGGGAGTTTCACCGGGGAGCAGTACTTC. It specifies CASSLVGGSFTGEQYF.